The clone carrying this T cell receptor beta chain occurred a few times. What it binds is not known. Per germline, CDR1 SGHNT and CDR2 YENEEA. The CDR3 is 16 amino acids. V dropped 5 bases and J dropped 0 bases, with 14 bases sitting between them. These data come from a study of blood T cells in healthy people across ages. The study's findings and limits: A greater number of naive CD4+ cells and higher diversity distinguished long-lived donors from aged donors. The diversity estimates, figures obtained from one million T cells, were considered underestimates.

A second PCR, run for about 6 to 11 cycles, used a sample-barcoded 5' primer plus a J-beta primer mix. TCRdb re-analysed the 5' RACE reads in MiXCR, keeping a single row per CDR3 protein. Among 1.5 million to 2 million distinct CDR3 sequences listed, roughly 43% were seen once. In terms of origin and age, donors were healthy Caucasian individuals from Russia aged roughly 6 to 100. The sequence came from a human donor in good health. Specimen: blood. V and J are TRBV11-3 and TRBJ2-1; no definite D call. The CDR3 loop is CASSVQLASSYNEQFF. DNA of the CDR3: TGTGCCAGCAGCGTCCAGTTGGCGAGCTCCTACAATGAGCAGTTCTTC.